Shown below are 2 T cell receptor beta chains from a single sample sequenced in a study of CD8+ T cells in alopecia areata. Isolated RNA was reverse transcribed into cDNA used as the sequencing template. Method: immunoSEQ multiplex PCR; TCRdb's copy keeps in-frame clones and lacks some. The sample has about 300,000 clones, none seen only once. On the basis of CD4, CD8alpha, NKG2D, NKG2ACE and other markers, pooled cutaneous lymph node cells were sorted. What was sequenced was CD4+ T cells sorted from a lymph node. These receptors all come from a C3H/HeJ mouse with alopecia areata. MHC haplotype of the strain: H2-k.

Turning to this clone: Gene names are the mouse ones. The read finishes 4 residues shy of the CDR3 end, and the germline J gene is used to complete it. Other DNA sequences within the sample encode an identical CDR3. This chain uses TRBV1 with TRBJ1-2, with D unresolved. The CDR3 consists of 13 residues. CDR1 and CDR2 (germline): NSQYPW, LRSPGD (reference sequence). V shed 3 bases and J shed 2 bases, with 7 bases lying between them. CDR3 amino acids: CTCSAPGNSDYTF. The sequenced CDR3 bases are TGCACCTGCAGTGCGCCAGGCAACTCC.

On this clone: Each gene name is a mouse one. The CDR3 is cut off 4 residues early in the read; its end comes from the germline J gene. V is TRBV13-2 and J is TRBJ2-7; the D gene is possibly TRBD2 (6 bases). Per germline, CDR1 NNHNN and CDR2 SYGAGS (reference sequence). V was cut by 0 bases and J by 0 bases, with 10 bases left in between. CDR3 length: 15 residues. CDR3 DNA (partial): TGTGCCAGCGGTGATGCACCGGGGGGCTCCTAT. It encodes CASGDAPGGSY. The full CDR3 protein is CASGDAPGGSYEQYF.